Shown below are 32 T cell receptor beta chains from a single sample sequenced in a study of blood T cell repertoires in COVID-19. Only in-frame clones appear in the TCRdb table, and some are missing; sequencing was by immunoSEQ multiplex PCR. The sample includes about 140,000 clones, roughly 83% seen only once; the top ten take roughly 5%. Sequencing used PBMCs or T cells enriched from blood (not recorded which). These receptors came from an older man who had been exposed to COVID-19.

V gene TRBV28 combines with J gene TRBJ1-2; TRBD1 agrees at 9 bases. The ends lost 6 bases at V and 6 bases at J; junction bases unmatched: 8. The V gene's germline CDR1 is MDHEN and CDR2 SYDVKM. This CDR3 region has 14 residues. CDR3 loop: CASRLGTGFDGYTF. CDR3 bases: TGTGCCAGCAGACTAGGGACAGGGTTTGATGGCTACACCTTC.

The V gene is TRBV18, the J gene TRBJ1-1; TRBD1 agrees at 8 bases. The CDR3 runs to 13 residues. Germline V gene lookup returns CDR1 KGHSH and CDR2 LQKENI. V lost 6 bases, J lost 1 base, and 1 base stayed unmatched. CDR3 DNA sequence: TGTGCCAGCTCCGGACAGGGGAACACTGAAGCTTTCTTT. This sequence encodes CASSGQGNTEAFF.

The chain is built from TRBV6-5 and TRBJ2-7; D might be TRBD1 (5 bases). The CDR3 has 14 residues. Trimming took off 2 bases at V and 3 bases at J, with 11 bases between the two ends. From germline, CDR1 is MNHEY and CDR2 SVGAGI. The CDR3 reads CASSYGAGNYEQYF. CDR3 nucleotide sequence: TGTGCCAGCAGTTACGGGGCAGGGAACTACGAGCAGTACTTC.

J is TRBJ1-1 and V is TRBV28, with TRBD1 identical over 8 bases. The V gene end was trimmed by 3 bases and the J gene end by 2 bases; junction bases not matched to a gene: 2. The CDR3 runs to 14 residues. Germline V gives CDR1 MDHEN, CDR2 SYDVKM. CDR3 DNA sequence: TGTGCCAGCAGTTTGGACAGGGTAAACACTGAAGCTTTCTTT. Encoded protein: CASSLDRVNTEAFF.

The rearrangement uses TRBV19 and TRBJ2-3, with 10 positions matching TRBD2. The CDR3 is made up of 16 amino acids. Unmatched junction bases numbered 3, after V lost 2 bases and J lost 1 base. The germline V gene encodes CDR1 LNHDA and CDR2 SQIVND (reference sequence). The DNA of the CDR3 is TGTGCCAGTAGTATAACCCTAGCGGGGGGCACAGATACGCAGTATTTT. It translates to CASSITLAGGTDTQYF.

The chain carries TRBV5-1 and TRBJ2-2; tentative D call: TRBD1 (6 bases). The V end was cut by 6 bases, the J end by 4 bases, with 13 bases between. The V gene's germline CDR1 is SGHRS and CDR2 YFSETQ. The CDR3 consists of 14 residues. The CDR3 bases are TGCGCCAGCAAGATTGGGACAATCACCGGGGAGCTGTTTTTT. It codes for CASKIGTITGELFF.

This clone was counted between two and nine times. The chain employs TRBV7-2 and TRBJ2-7, with D possibly TRBD1 on 5 matching bases. The CDR3 covers 13 residues. Germline CDR1 SGHTA, CDR2 FQGNSA. V was trimmed by 4 bases and J by 12 bases, leaving 19 bases between them. This CDR3 is CASSYLAQDKGYF. Here the CDR3 DNA reads TGTGCCAGCAGCTACCTTGCACAGGACAAAGGGTACTTC.

The CDR3 is CASSSFLAGVGEQYF. CDR3 DNA sequence: TGTGCCAGCAGCTCATTCTTAGCGGGAGTTGGCGAGCAGTACTTC. The chain combines TRBV11-2 with TRBJ2-7; TRBD2 matches at 9 bases. V was clipped by 4 bases and J by 6 bases; unmatched bases: 10. This CDR3 is built from 15 residues. The germline V gene has CDR1 SGHAT and CDR2 FQNNGV. Full variable domain (remainder filled in from reference TRBV11-2 and TRBJ2-7): EAGVAQSPRYKIIEKRQSVAFWCNPISGHATLYWYQQILGQGPKLLIQFQNNGVVDDSQLPKDRFSAERLKGVDSTLKIQPAKLEDSAVYLCASSSFLAGVGEQYFGPGTRLTVT.

The rearrangement uses TRBV28 and TRBJ1-2; 10 positions match TRBD1. This CDR3 comprises 15 residues. Trimming cost V 4 bases and J 4 bases; bases outside gene matches: 6. Germline lookup yields CDR1 MDHEN and CDR2 SYDVKM. CDR3 region: CASSSGTGVIYGYTF. In DNA, the CDR3 is TGTGCCAGCAGTTCCGGGACAGGGGTAATCTATGGCTACACCTTC.

V and J are TRBV20-1 and TRBJ2-3, with D hard to call. CDR3 length: 11 amino acids. Germline CDR1 DFQATT, CDR2 SNEGSKA (reference sequence). V lost 2 bases to trimming and J lost 6 bases, with 6 bases between them. The DNA for the CDR3 is TGCAGTGCTAGACCGGAGGATACGCAGTATTTT. This gives the protein CSARPEDTQYF.

The chain links TRBV27 to TRBJ1-2, with 9 positions matching TRBD1. CDR1 is MNHEY, CDR2 SMNVEV, per germline (reference sequence). Trimming took 5 bases from V and 3 from J; bases not matched to a gene: 4. CDR3 length equals 14 residues. CDR3 in amino acids: CASSTRTGDYGYTF. As DNA, the CDR3 is TGTGCCAGCAGTACCCGGACAGGGGACTATGGCTACACCTTC.

The chain links TRBV6-5 to TRBJ2-1; TRBD1 agrees at 7 bases. The CDR3 runs 15 residues. The V gene's germline CDR1 is MNHEY and CDR2 SVGAGI. The trim removed 6 bases at V and 4 bases at J, leaving 9 bases unmatched. In DNA, the CDR3 is TGTGCCAGCAGGCCGGACGGGACAGTTTACAATGAGCAGTTCTTC. It codes for CASRPDGTVYNEQFF.

This rearrangement joins TRBV9 to TRBJ1-3; no firm D call. Trimming shortened V by 6 bases and J by 4 bases, and 14 bases separated the two germline ends. Looked up from germline, CDR1 is SGDLS and CDR2 is YYNGEE. The CDR3 spans 14 residues. The CDR3 region is CASTSSSVGNTIYF. In DNA, the CDR3 is TGTGCCAGCACCTCTTCCAGTGTGGGAAACACCATATATTTT.

In this sample, this clone turned up a few times. The CDR3 DNA reads TGTGCCAGCAGTGTAGACCCGGGCAGGGACTCCTACGAGCAGTACTTC. As protein: CASSVDPGRDSYEQYF. This chain uses TRBV2 with TRBJ2-7; the D gene is possibly TRBD1 (5 bases). The V and J ends lost 4 bases and 0 bases respectively, with 16 bases between them. The CDR3 covers 16 residues. Looked up from germline, CDR1 is SNHLY and CDR2 is FYNNEI. The entire variable domain, with the rest obtained from reference TRBV2 and TRBJ2-7, is as follows: EPEVTQTPSHQVTQMGQEVILRCVPISNHLYFYWYRQILGQKVEFLVSFYNNEISEKSEIFDDQFSVERPDGSNFTLKIRSTKLEDSAMYFCASSVDPGRDSYEQYFGPGTRLTVT.

The chain combines TRBV14 with TRBJ2-7, with a possible D match to TRBD2 (6 bases). V was clipped by 4 bases and J by 2 bases, with 9 bases between them. Germline V lookup: CDR1 SGHDN, CDR2 FVKESK. This CDR3 contains 13 residues. CDR3 in amino acids: CASSPGGAYEQYF. As DNA, the CDR3 is TGTGCCAGCAGCCCAGGCGGGGCCTACGAGCAGTACTTC.

This clone appeared once. The rearrangement joins TRBV4-1 to TRBJ1-1; D is perhaps TRBD1 (5 bases). Trimming took off 3 bases at V and 0 bases at J, with 8 bases between the two ends. Germline CDR1 and CDR2: MGHRA and YSYEKL. This CDR3 has 14 amino acids. The CDR3 is CASSQGQLNTEAFF. In DNA form, the CDR3 reads TGCGCCAGCAGCCAGGGGCAGTTGAACACTGAAGCTTTCTTT.

The CDR3 loop is CASSPLGTALSYEQYF. The CDR3 nucleotides read TGTGCCAGCAGCCCTCTAGGGACAGCCTTGAGCTACGAGCAGTACTTC. The chain is built from TRBV7-9 and TRBJ2-7; TRBD1 aligns across 7 bases. With 5 bases clipped from V and 3 bases from J, the junction kept 13 bases outside the gene matches. Per germline, CDR1 SEHNR and CDR2 FQNEAQ (reference sequence). This CDR3 is built from 16 residues.

This clone appeared a single time. The CDR3 spells CASRIEGSENTEAFF. The CDR3 DNA sequence: TGTGCCAGCAGGATAGAGGGCAGCGAGAACACTGAAGCTTTCTTT. The chain joins TRBV2 to TRBJ1-1; D unclear. V lost 6 bases, J lost 1 base, and 15 bases lay in between. The germline V gene has CDR1 SNHLY and CDR2 FYNNEI. The CDR3 runs 15 residues.

Comment on this clone: Other DNA sequences in the same sample also yield this CDR3. The chain links TRBV29-1 to TRBJ1-4; 8 bases agree with TRBD1. This CDR3 comprises 13 residues. The germline gives CDR1 SQVTM, CDR2 ANQGSEA. Trimming at V came to 4 bases and at J to 8 bases, leaving 6 bases not matched to a gene. The CDR3 region has the DNA TGCAGCGTTGTTCAGGGGGCTGGAGAAAAACTGTTTTTT. The encoded protein is CSVVQGAGEKLFF.

The chain couples TRBV24-1 to TRBJ2-1; the match to TRBD1 covers 9 bases. CDR1 is KGHDR, CDR2 SFDVKD, per germline. With V trimmed by 3 bases and J by 9 bases, 11 bases remained unmatched. This CDR3 contains 16 residues. CDR3 in amino acids: CATSDPSGQGNTEQFF. The CDR3 nucleotides read TGTGCCACCAGTGATCCGTCGGGACAGGGAAACACTGAGCAGTTCTTC.

This chain joins TRBV5-1 and TRBJ2-3, with TRBD2 matching 11 bases. Germline values: CDR1 SGHRS, CDR2 YFSETQ. The CDR3 has 18 residues. V was pared by 4 bases and J by 0 bases, with 10 bases of the junction left unmatched. The CDR3 coding sequence is TGCGCCAGCAGCATGACCCCTAGCGGGGGGTCTAGCACAGATACGCAGTATTTT. It yields the protein CASSMTPSGGSSTDTQYF.

As concerns this clone: This sample includes further DNA sequences coding for the same CDR3. The rearrangement uses TRBV29-1 and TRBJ1-5; D unresolved. In germline, CDR1 is SQVTM, CDR2 ANQGSEA. Trimming removed 4 bases from V and 4 bases from J, with 8 bases in between. This CDR3 comprises 12 residues. The CDR3 region has the DNA TGCAGCGTTGGAGGGTCGAATCAGCCCCAGCATTTT. Amino acids: CSVGGSNQPQHF.

The chain uses TRBV5-1 and TRBJ2-7; 9 bases match TRBD1. Germline trimming cut 3 bases from V and 1 base from J; bases unmatched to any gene: 8. The CDR3 is made up of 16 amino acids. Germline assignment: CDR1 SGHRS and CDR2 YFSETQ. The CDR3 DNA is TGCGCCAGCAGCTCTGGGGACAGGGTCCGGTCCTACGAGCAGTACTTC. Protein product: CASSSGDRVRSYEQYF.

The chain combines TRBV19 with TRBJ2-2; D remains unclear. The CDR3 covers 14 residues. V lost 0 bases to trimming and J lost 5 bases, with 7 bases between them. The germline V gene encodes CDR1 LNHDA and CDR2 SQIVND (reference sequence). The CDR3, as DNA: TGTGCCAGTAGTATAGATCACATAACCGGGGAGCTGTTTTTT. Translated, it gives CASSIDHITGELFF.

The chain uses TRBV19 and TRBJ1-3; D not certain. Germline V gene lookup returns CDR1 LNHDA and CDR2 SQIVND (reference sequence). The CDR3 sequence is 16 residues long. The ends were cut back, 7 bases at V and 0 bases at J, with 16 bases in the middle. The CDR3 bases are TGTGCCAGTACCCAAAGTCTCCTCAGCTCTGGAAACACCATATATTTT. This encodes CASTQSLLSSGNTIYF.

Notes on this clone: Other DNA variants within this sample encode the same CDR3. The chain links TRBV5-1 to TRBJ1-4; unclear D gene. Germline lookup yields CDR1 SGHRS and CDR2 YFSETQ. The CDR3 is 13 amino acids. Trimming removed 5 bases from V and 7 bases from J, with 12 bases in between. The CDR3 protein is CASRTGRGEKLFF. The CDR3 DNA is TGCGCCAGCAGGACGGGGAGAGGTGAAAAACTGTTTTTT.

This chain uses TRBV7-3 with TRBJ1-1; the D is unclear. The CDR3 runs to 13 residues. V lost 5 bases and J 3 bases, leaving 10 bases between the germline ends. Germline V lookup: CDR1 SGHTA, CDR2 FQGTGA. The DNA for the CDR3 is TGTGCCAGCAGCCCGAGTTCGGACACTGAAGCTTTCTTT. Translated: CASSPSSDTEAFF.

This clone has a handful of counts. The V gene is TRBV5-5, the J gene TRBJ1-2; 7 bases fit TRBD1. Germline-derived CDR1 and CDR2 are SGHKS and YYEKEE (reference sequence). There are 14 residues in the CDR3. The V segment lost 4 bases and the J segment 5 bases; nucleotides outside the gene matches: 8. CDR3 in amino acids: CASSPATGTYGYTF. In DNA form, the CDR3 reads TGTGCCAGCAGCCCTGCGACAGGGACTTATGGCTACACCTTC.

J is TRBJ2-2 and V is TRBV7-9; 7 nucleotides match TRBD2. V lost 5 bases, J lost 7 bases, and 10 bases stayed unmatched. CDR3 size: 15 residues. CDR1 and CDR2 (germline): SEHNR, FQNEAQ (reference sequence). The CDR3 DNA follows: TGTGCCAGCAGCCCTCAAGCTCCGGGGGGCGGGGAGCTGTTTTTT. It yields the protein CASSPQAPGGGELFF.

The genes are TRBV7-6 and TRBJ2-5; TRBD2 matches 16 bases. The V and J ends lost 5 bases and 3 bases, in that order; junction bases with no gene match: 6. The CDR3 runs 17 residues. Looked up from germline, CDR1 is SGHVS and CDR2 is FNYEAQ. CDR3 residues: CASSPGLAGGPEETQYF. CDR3 nucleotides: TGTGCCAGCAGCCCGGGACTAGCGGGGGGGCCAGAAGAGACCCAGTACTTC.

The chain uses TRBV12-3 or TRBV12-4 and TRBJ1-4; 7 bases are a match to TRBD1. V trimming: 11 bases; J trimming: 4 bases; junction bases outside the gene matches: 7. This CDR3 contains 13 residues. CDR3 in amino acids: CAVGTELNEKLFF. In DNA, the CDR3 is TGTGCCGTAGGGACAGAACTTAATGAAAAACTGTTTTTT.

The chain joins TRBV19 to TRBJ2-5; TRBD2 agrees at 10 bases. The ends lost 0 bases at V and 7 bases at J; junction bases unmatched: 11. This CDR3 has 17 amino acids. CDR1 and CDR2 (germline): LNHDA, SQIVND (reference sequence). CDR3 coding DNA: TGTGCCAGTAGTATAGATCGAGCGGGGGGGCCGAAAGGGACCCAGTACTTC. Its translation: CASSIDRAGGPKGTQYF.